This TCR beta chain was captured by sequencing in a study of T cells in Graves' hyperthyroidism and ophthalmopathy. Amplified TCR beta CDR3 regions came from RNA transcripts. During a first-round RT-PCR of the TCR CDR3, the HTBI primer set was used. TCRdb itself ran the multiplex PCR reads through MiXCR, one entry per CDR3 protein. The sample lists fewer than 850,000 distinct CDR3 sequences, roughly 17% occurring once. This CDR3 contains 16 residues. V dropped 4 bases and J dropped 6; count of bases not matched to a gene: 7. Germline CDR1 LGHNA, CDR2 YSLEER. This clonotype occurred a few times. The source is a man aged 50-59 years with Graves' hyperthyroidism. The V gene is TRBV4-3, the J gene TRBJ2-1, with 12 bases aligning to TRBD1. Source material: blood. The CDR3 nucleotides are TGCGCCAGCAGCCCATCCGGGACAGGGGGCGGCAATGAGCAGTTCTTC. Translated: CASSPSGTGGGNEQFF.